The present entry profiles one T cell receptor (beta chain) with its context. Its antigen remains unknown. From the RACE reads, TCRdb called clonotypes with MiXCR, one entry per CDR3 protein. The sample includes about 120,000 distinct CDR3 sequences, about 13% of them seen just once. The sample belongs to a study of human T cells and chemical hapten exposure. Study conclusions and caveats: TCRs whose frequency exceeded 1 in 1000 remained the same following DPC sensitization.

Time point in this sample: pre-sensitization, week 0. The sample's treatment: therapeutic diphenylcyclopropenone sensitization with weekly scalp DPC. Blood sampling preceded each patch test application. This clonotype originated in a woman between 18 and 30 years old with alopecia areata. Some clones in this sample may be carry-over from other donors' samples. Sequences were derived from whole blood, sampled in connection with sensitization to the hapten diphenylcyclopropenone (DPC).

The CDR3 here is CASSLKIGGANVLTF. CDR3 DNA sequence: TGTGCCAGCAGCCTCAAGATTGGTGGGGCCAACGTCCTGACTTTC. The J gene is TRBJ2-6, the V gene TRBV9; D is unresolved. The CDR3 has 15 residues. Germline values: CDR1 SGDLS, CDR2 YYNGEE. Deletions cut 4 bases from V and 3 bases from J, with 11 bases between.